The 23 T cell receptor beta chains below were found in one sample sequenced in a study of vaccination and CD4 T cells after COVID-19. No cognate antigen is known for these TCRs. An Oncomine TCR Beta short-read assay was used to sequence the DNA from cultured CD4+ T cells. TCRdb re-called the PCR reads through MiXCR, storing one row per CDR3 protein. The data show 15,000 to 20,000 distinct CDR3 sequences, about 32% seen once. Specified treatment: approximately nine-day PBMC culture with coronavirus spike peptide pools or control peptides (ViraFEST assay). Sequenced: cultured CD4+ T cells from blood. The origin of the receptors is a human donor with COVID-19.

Relative to its sample, this clonotype is medium-sized. This chain joins TRBV7-3 and TRBJ1-5, with 7 positions matching TRBD1. The CDR3 runs to 14 residues. The ends lost 5 bases at V and 4 bases at J; junction bases unmatched: 5. The germline V gene encodes CDR1 SGHTA and CDR2 FQGTGA. The CDR3 reads CASSPSGGNQPQHF. CDR3 bases: TGTGCCAGCAGCCCCTCAGGGGGAAATCAGCCCCAGCATTTT.

This clonotype was recorded a few times. The chain employs TRBV18 and TRBJ1-1; D perhaps matches TRBD1 (6 bases). The CDR3 extends over 13 amino acids. Between the trimmed V and J ends, which lost 4 bases and 3 bases, there was a span of 9 bases. The germline V gene encodes CDR1 KGHSH and CDR2 LQKENI. CDR3 sequence: CASSQNRDTEAFF. CDR3 DNA sequence: TGTGCCAGCTCACAAAACAGGGACACTGAAGCTTTCTTT.

This clonotype was counted between two and nine times. The V and J genes are TRBV15 and TRBJ1-5, with D possibly matching TRBD1 (6 bases). The CDR3 has 13 residues. CDR1 and CDR2 (germline): LNHNV, YYDKDF (reference sequence). V lost 8 bases, J lost 7 bases, and 15 bases lay in between. The CDR3 DNA reads as TGTGCCACCGGCATGACAGGCTCCCAGCCCCAGCATTTT. Its translation: CATGMTGSQPQHF.

This clonotype was detected only a few times. The chain carries TRBV20-1 and TRBJ1-4; 9 bases match TRBD1. Trimming cost V 6 bases and J 8 bases; bases outside gene matches: 7. This CDR3 comprises 13 residues. Germline lookup yields CDR1 DFQATT and CDR2 SNEGSKA (reference sequence). The CDR3 nucleotides are TGCAGTGCGCCGACAGGGGGTGGGGAAAAACTGTTTTTT. Translated: CSAPTGGGEKLFF.

This clonotype has only a few counts. The chain links TRBV19 to TRBJ2-6; unclear D gene. CDR3 length: 14 residues. Germline V gene data show CDR1 as LNHDA and CDR2 as SQIVND (reference sequence). Trimming took off 3 bases at V and 4 bases at J, with 7 bases between the two ends. The CDR3: CASSMVMGANVLTF. The CDR3, as DNA: TGTGCCAGTAGTATGGTTATGGGGGCCAACGTCCTGACTTTC. The full variable domain, rest sourced from reference TRBV19 and TRBJ2-6, is DGGITQSPKYLFRKEGQNVTLSCEQNLNHDAMYWYRQDPGQGLRLIYYSQIVNDFQKGDIAEGYSVSREKKESFPLTVTSAQKNPTAFYLCASSMVMGANVLTFGAGSRLTVL.

This clonotype has more than one count but fewer than ten. The J gene is TRBJ1-2, the V gene TRBV19, with D maybe TRBD1 (6 bases). CDR1 LNHDA and CDR2 SQIVND come from the germline V gene (reference sequence). The ends were cut back, 3 bases at V and 7 bases at J, with 9 bases in the middle. The CDR3 contains 12 residues. CDR3 in amino acids: CASSITGFGYTF. The CDR3 DNA sequence: TGTGCCAGTAGTATTACAGGGTTTGGCTACACCTTC. The variable domain in full, completed from reference TRBV19 and TRBJ1-2, reads DGGITQSPKYLFRKEGQNVTLSCEQNLNHDAMYWYRQDPGQGLRLIYYSQIVNDFQKGDIAEGYSVSREKKESFPLTVTSAQKNPTAFYLCASSITGFGYTFGSGTRLTVV.

The chain carries TRBV19 and TRBJ2-7, with D unresolved. Germline values: CDR1 LNHDA, CDR2 SQIVND (reference sequence). Trimming cost V 9 bases and J 2 bases, with 17 bases left between them. The CDR3 loop spans 14 amino acids. This CDR3 reads CASGVSVWAYEQYF. The CDR3 DNA follows: TGTGCCAGCGGAGTGAGTGTATGGGCCTACGAGCAGTACTTC. Together with reference TRBV19 and TRBJ2-7, the CDR3 gives the full variable domain: DGGITQSPKYLFRKEGQNVTLSCEQNLNHDAMYWYRQDPGQGLRLIYYSQIVNDFQKGDIAEGYSVSREKKESFPLTVTSAQKNPTAFYLCASGVSVWAYEQYFGPGTRLTVT.

Of note for this clonotype: Relative to the germline gene, one junction end is altered; a read error may explain this. The chain employs TRBV6-5 and TRBJ1-6; weak D call: TRBD1 (6 bases). Germline-derived CDR1 and CDR2 are MNHEY and SVGAGI. The CDR3 has 16 residues. Written as DNA, the CDR3 is TGTGCCAGCACTTACTCGGGGGGCCTAGGTAATTCACCCCTCCACTTT. Residues: CASTYSGGLGNSPLHF.

This chain links TRBV19 with TRBJ1-5; no clear D. The CDR3 totals 15 residues. Trimming removed 3 bases from V and 5 bases from J, with 14 bases in between. Germline CDR1 LNHDA, CDR2 SQIVND (reference sequence). The CDR3 sequence is CASSMFRDGDQPQHF. The CDR3 DNA sequence: TGTGCCAGTAGTATGTTCCGGGATGGCGATCAGCCCCAGCATTTT.

The V gene is TRBV28, the J gene TRBJ1-2; possibly TRBD1 for D (5 bases). The CDR3 has 14 amino acids. Deletions cut 6 bases from V and 3 bases from J, with 14 bases between. Germline lookup yields CDR1 MDHEN and CDR2 SYDVKM. CDR3: CASSQGRDYYGYTF. CDR3 nucleotide sequence: TGTGCCAGCAGCCAAGGGAGGGACTACTATGGCTACACCTTC.

This clonotype turned up a few times. The chain is built from TRBV7-3 and TRBJ1-2, with D maybe TRBD1 (5 bases). The ends were cut back, 5 bases at V and 7 bases at J, with 14 bases in the middle. Germline CDR1 reads SGHTA; CDR2 reads FQGTGA. CDR3 length: 13 residues. The DNA for the CDR3 is TGTGCCAGCAGCCCACAGTTTGGGGGTGGCTACACCTTC. Translation gives CASSPQFGGGYTF.

This clonotype was seen more than once but under ten times. V and J are TRBV19 and TRBJ1-5, with a tentative D call TRBD1 (5 bases). The CDR3 is made up of 17 amino acids. The germline V gene encodes CDR1 LNHDA and CDR2 SQIVND (reference sequence). Trimming took 3 bases from V and 3 from J, leaving 18 bases between them. The CDR3 region is CASSISLLRQFNQPQHF. Written as DNA, the CDR3 is TGTGCCAGTAGTATCTCACTCCTCCGACAGTTCAATCAGCCCCAGCATTTT.

The rearrangement uses TRBV4-1 and TRBJ2-2; 7 bases fit TRBD2. Germline V gene lookup returns CDR1 MGHRA and CDR2 YSYEKL. The V and J ends lost 1 base and 5 bases, in that order; junction bases with no gene match: 10. CDR3 length: 17 residues. The CDR3 reads CASSQVHLGLETGELFF. CDR3 nucleotide sequence: TGCGCCAGCAGCCAAGTACACCTAGGACTAGAAACCGGGGAGCTGTTTTTT.

This clonotype was counted between two and nine times. The rearrangement joins TRBV6-1 to TRBJ2-1; D possibly matches TRBD1 or TRBD2 (5 bases each). CDR1 MNHNS and CDR2 SASEGT come from the germline V gene. Deletions cut 9 bases from V and 7 bases from J, with 10 bases between. This CDR3 comprises 11 residues. CDR3 protein: CASTGGNEQFF. The CDR3, as DNA: TGTGCCAGTACTGGGGGAAATGAGCAGTTCTTC.

This clonotype has only one observation. This sequence joins TRBV11-3 and TRBJ2-1; TRBD1 aligns across 7 bases. The J segment lost 8 bases and the V segment lost 5 bases, leaving 15 bases of the junction unmatched. The CDR3 runs to 16 residues. The germline V gene encodes CDR1 SGHNT and CDR2 YENEEA. The CDR3 region is CASSLWGQFRIDEQFF. In nucleotides, the CDR3 is TGTGCCAGCAGCCTCTGGGGACAGTTCAGGATTGATGAGCAGTTCTTC. Supplemented by reference TRBV11-3 and TRBJ2-1, the full variable domain reads EAGVVQSPRYKIIEKKQPVAFWCNPISGHNTLYWYLQNLGQGPELLIRYENEEAVDDSQLPKDRFSAERLKGVDSTLKIQPAELGDSAVYLCASSLWGQFRIDEQFFGPGTRLTVL.

CDR3 protein: CASSLGGSRNEKLFF. The CDR3 nucleotides read TGTGCCAGCAGCTTGGGAGGAAGCAGAAATGAAAAACTGTTTTTT. This sequence joins TRBV11-1 and TRBJ1-4, with D hard to call. The CDR3 spans 15 residues. V lost 3 bases and J 5 bases, leaving 13 bases between the germline ends. Per germline, CDR1 SGHAT and CDR2 FQDESV (reference sequence).

The rearrangement joins TRBV11-2 to TRBJ1-5; D is possibly TRBD1 (6 bases). This CDR3 has 15 residues. V lost 3 bases to trimming and J lost 4 bases, with 13 bases between them. Germline V gives CDR1 SGHAT, CDR2 FQNNGV. CDR3 nucleotide sequence: TGTGCCAGCAGCTTTAGCGGGACAAATAATCAGCCCCAGCATTTT. Translated, it gives CASSFSGTNNQPQHF.

The V gene is TRBV20-1, the J gene TRBJ1-5; 8 bases agree with TRBD1. V lost 0 bases and J lost 6; bases outside the gene matches: 7. This CDR3 contains 15 residues. The germline V gene has CDR1 DFQATT and CDR2 SNEGSKA (reference sequence). As DNA, the CDR3 is TGCAGTGCTAGAGAAGGAGGGGGACAGGCTCAGCCCCAGCATTTT. Its translation: CSAREGGGQAQPQHF.

This clonotype came up a few times. This chain connects TRBV12-3 or TRBV12-4 to TRBJ1-1; D is undetermined. CDR3 length equals 11 residues. Trimming shortened V by 7 bases and J by 5 bases, and 8 bases separated the two germline ends. CDR3 bases: TGTGCCAGCACCCTGAGGACTGAAGCTTTCTTT. It specifies CASTLRTEAFF.

The chain employs TRBV7-9 and TRBJ2-1; 11 nucleotides agree with TRBD1. CDR1 and CDR2 from the germline V gene are SEHNR and FQNEAQ (reference sequence). The CDR3 consists of 16 residues. V shed 4 bases and J 12 bases; nucleotides not matched to a gene: 14. CDR3 protein: CASSWNRDRGGVGQFF. Written as DNA, the CDR3 is TGTGCCAGCAGCTGGAACCGGGACAGGGGGGGTGTAGGGCAGTTCTTC.

This clonotype was detected only a few times. The J gene is TRBJ2-3, the V gene TRBV7-2; 11 nucleotides align to TRBD2. Germline trimming cut 6 bases from V and 1 base from J; bases unmatched to any gene: 6. This CDR3 contains 16 residues. The germline gives CDR1 SGHTA, CDR2 FQGNSA. CDR3 region: CASRERGLAGTDTQYF. The CDR3 DNA follows: TGTGCCAGCAGAGAACGGGGACTAGCGGGCACAGATACGCAGTATTTT.

The rearrangement uses TRBV12-3 or TRBV12-4 and TRBJ1-6; D gene ambiguous. V was cut by 3 bases and J by 7 bases, with 10 bases left in between. The CDR3 consists of 14 residues. CDR3 in DNA: TGTGCCAGCAGTTTTCCAGGTGCAAATTCACCCCTCCACTTT. Translating gives CASSFPGANSPLHF.

V is TRBV5-8 and J is TRBJ1-1, with a weak D call TRBD1 (5 bases). V was shortened by 1 base and J by 4 bases, with 14 bases between the two germline ends. This CDR3 contains 15 residues. From germline, CDR1 is SGHTS and CDR2 YDEGEE. The chain's CDR3 is CASSLRRARGTEAFF. The CDR3 DNA follows: TGTGCCAGCAGCTTGCGAAGGGCGAGGGGCACTGAAGCTTTCTTT. Together with reference TRBV5-8 and TRBJ1-1, the CDR3 gives the full variable domain: EAGVTQSPTHLIKTRGQQATLRCSPISGHTSVYWYQQALGLGLQFLLWYDEGEERNRGNFPPRFSGRQFPNYSSELNVNALELEDSALYLCASSLRRARGTEAFFGQGTRLTVV.